This TCR beta chain was sequenced in a study of cytomegalovirus exposure and HLA in healthy donors. V was shortened by 4 bases and J by 5 bases, with 6 bases between the two germline ends. Germline CDR1 is SNHLY and CDR2 is FYNNEI. The CDR3 extends over 12 amino acids. This clone was seen more than once but under ten times. What it recognizes is unknown. This probably arose from a read error, given a far larger clone one base away. Primers for the PCR totalled 60 Vbeta and 13 Jbeta. The protocol was immunoSEQ multiplex PCR, while the TCRdb copy is restricted to in-frame clones and leaves out a portion. The sample includes under 65,000 clones, less than 85% seen only once; the top ten take around 8.1%. Overall study findings and caveats: Researchers reported in a later analysis that common viral pathogens appeared linked to several top clusters. Highly shared variants forming one cluster were likely a sequencing artifact. In a later analysis, productive TCRs from donors in an Asian-associated ancestry cluster reportedly carried fewer N-insertions than the cohort mean.

The receptor was isolated from a man younger than 40 in good health and CMV-seropositive. The genes are TRBV2 and TRBJ2-1; D might be TRBD1 (5 bases). Source material: PBMCs. CDR3 DNA: TGTGCCAGCAGTGTGGACAACAATGAGCAGTTCTTC. This gives the protein CASSVDNNEQFF.